These 9 T cell receptor beta chains share one sample of origin, sequenced in a study of beta chain features in type 1 diabetes. Expressed TCRB transcripts were sequenced because the isolated RNA had all been reverse transcribed beforehand. This table comes from immunoSEQ multiplex PCR, and its TCRdb copy is limited to in-frame clones, with some not included. This table has about 320,000 clones, around 13% appearing once. Input material: central memory CD4+ T cells from blood. These receptor sequences come from a man aged 30 to 45 in good health.

The chain joins TRBV7-2 to TRBJ2-7, with D unclear. The germline V and J ends were trimmed by 5 bases and 2 bases, with 7 bases remaining between them. Germline V lookup: CDR1 SGHTA, CDR2 FQGNSA. This CDR3 spans 12 amino acids. CDR3 residues: CASSPKPYEQYF. The CDR3 DNA is TGTGCCAGCAGCCCAAAACCCTACGAGCAGTACTTC. The entire variable domain, with the rest obtained from reference TRBV7-2 and TRBJ2-7, is as follows: GAGVSQSPSNKVTEKGKDVELRCDPISGHTALYWYRQSLGQGLEFLIYFQGNSAPDKSGLPSDRFSAERTGGSVSTLTIQRTQQEDSAVYLCASSPKPYEQYFGPGTRLTVT.

For this clone: Other nucleotide sequences from this sample produce the same CDR3. This chain connects TRBV5-4 to TRBJ1-6, with D possibly TRBD1 on 5 matching bases. CDR1 and CDR2 (germline): SGHNT, YYREEE (reference sequence). The V and J ends lost 5 bases and 1 base respectively, with 10 bases between them. This CDR3 has 15 amino acids. Here the CDR3 DNA reads TGTGCCAGCAGTCCTGGGGGATCCTATAATTCACCCCTCCACTTT. This encodes CASSPGGSYNSPLHF.

Only a few counts were recorded for this clone. The chain links TRBV6-1 to TRBJ2-5, with 9 bases aligning to TRBD1. Trimming took 7 bases from V and 4 from J; bases not matched to a gene: 4. The CDR3 runs to 13 residues. Germline loops: CDR1 MNHNS, CDR2 SASEGT. CDR3 sequence: CASIRDRAETQYF. CDR3 coding DNA: TGTGCCAGCATCCGGGACAGGGCAGAGACCCAGTACTTC.

This chain connects TRBV7-2 to TRBJ2-1; D is undetermined. This CDR3 is built from 14 residues. Germline CDR1 SGHTA, CDR2 FQGNSA. V lost 3 bases to trimming and J lost 6 bases, with 12 bases between them. The DNA for the CDR3 is TGTGCCAGCAGCTTGCCCGGTTTGGGCAATGAGCAGTTCTTC. Translation: CASSLPGLGNEQFF.

The V call is TRBV2, the J call TRBJ2-2; TRBD1 or TRBD2 may be the D gene (5 bases each). This CDR3 is 15 amino acids long. CDR1 is SNHLY, CDR2 FYNNEI, per germline. V lost 6 bases to trimming and J lost 5 bases, with 16 bases between them. The CDR3 is CASRVQGPVTGELFF. CDR3 in DNA: TGTGCCAGCAGGGTCCAGGGACCCGTTACCGGGGAGCTGTTTTTT. Combining the CDR3 with reference TRBV2 and TRBJ2-2 gives the whole variable domain EPEVTQTPSHQVTQMGQEVILRCVPISNHLYFYWYRQILGQKVEFLVSFYNNEISEKSEIFDDQFSVERPDGSNFTLKIRSTKLEDSAMYFCASRVQGPVTGELFFGEGSRLTVL.

The chain carries TRBV7-9 and TRBJ1-1, with 7 nucleotides matching TRBD1. V gave up 5 bases and J gave up 3 bases; unmatched junction bases: 6. Germline CDR1 reads SEHNR; CDR2 reads FQNEAQ (reference sequence). The CDR3 is made up of 14 amino acids. CDR3 loop: CASSRPTGDTEAFF. DNA for the CDR3: TGTGCCAGCAGCCGTCCTACAGGGGACACTGAAGCTTTCTTT.

The CDR3 spells CASGRDLKETQYF. The DNA of the CDR3 is TGTGCCAGCGGAAGAGACCTCAAAGAGACCCAGTACTTC. The V and J genes are TRBV7-2 and TRBJ2-5; unclear D gene. Deletions cut 8 bases from V and 3 bases from J, with 13 bases between. From germline, CDR1 is SGHTA and CDR2 FQGNSA. This CDR3 has 13 amino acids.

This clone was detected only a few times. The gene calls are TRBV7-2 and TRBJ2-3; 11 bases map to TRBD2. The V segment lost 5 bases and the J segment 4 bases; nucleotides outside the gene matches: 8. Germline lookup yields CDR1 SGHTA and CDR2 FQGNSA. The CDR3 is 16 residues long. CDR3 in amino acids: CASSRSGGAGPDTQYF. In DNA form, the CDR3 reads TGTGCCAGCAGCCGTAGCGGGGGGGCGGGCCCAGATACGCAGTATTTT. The variable domain in full, completed from reference TRBV7-2 and TRBJ2-3, reads GAGVSQSPSNKVTEKGKDVELRCDPISGHTALYWYRQSLGQGLEFLIYFQGNSAPDKSGLPSDRFSAERTGGSVSTLTIQRTQQEDSAVYLCASSRSGGAGPDTQYFGPGTRLTVL.

The gene calls are TRBV10-3 and TRBJ1-5; D is undetermined. CDR1 is ENHRY, CDR2 SYGVKD, per germline. This CDR3 contains 17 residues. Deletions cut 10 bases from V and 2 bases from J, with 24 bases between. This CDR3 is CASSAPATEGRNQPQHF. The CDR3 coding sequence is TGTGCCAGCAGCGCACCCGCTACTGAAGGACGCAATCAGCCCCAGCATTTT.